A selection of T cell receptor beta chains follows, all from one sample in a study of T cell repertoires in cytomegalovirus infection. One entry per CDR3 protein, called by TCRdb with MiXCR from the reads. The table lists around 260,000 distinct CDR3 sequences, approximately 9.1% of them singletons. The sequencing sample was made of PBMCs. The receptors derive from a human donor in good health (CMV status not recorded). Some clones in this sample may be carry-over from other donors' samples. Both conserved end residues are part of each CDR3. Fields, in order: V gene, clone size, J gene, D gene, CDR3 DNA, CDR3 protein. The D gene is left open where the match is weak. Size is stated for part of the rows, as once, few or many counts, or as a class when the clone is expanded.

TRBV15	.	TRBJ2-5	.	TGTGCCACCAGCAGAGACACTAGCCACCAAGAGACCCAGTACTTC	CATSRDTSHQETQYF
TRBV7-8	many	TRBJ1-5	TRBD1	TGTGCCAGCAGCTTCGACAGGGACGGGTCGCCCCAGCATTTT	CASSFDRDGSPQHF
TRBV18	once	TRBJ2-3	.	TGTGCCAGCTTTCCCGCTGTATTAGGGGATACAGGAGATACGCAGTATTTT	CASFPAVLGDTGDTQYF
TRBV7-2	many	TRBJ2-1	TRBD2	TGTGCCAGCAGCTTACTAGCGGTAGTCTACAATGAGCAGTTCTTC	CASSLLAVVYNEQFF
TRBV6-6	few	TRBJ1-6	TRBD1	TGTGCCAGCAGTTATGACAGGGAGAACTCACCCCTCCACTTT	CASSYDRENSPLHF
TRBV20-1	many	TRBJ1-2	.	TGCAGTGCTAGAGATGGGGCGGGGGTCTATGGCTACACCTTC	CSARDGAGVYGYTF
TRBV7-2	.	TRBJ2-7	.	TGTGCCAGCAGCTTAGACGGGAACAACTACGAGCAGTACTTC	CASSLDGNNYEQYF
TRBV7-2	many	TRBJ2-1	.	TGTGCCAGCAGCTACCCGACAAGATCGAGCTCCTACAATGAGCAGTTCTTC	CASSYPTRSSSYNEQFF
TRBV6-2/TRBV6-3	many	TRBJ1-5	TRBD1	TGTGCCAGCAGTTACTCGAAAGGGACAGGGCTTAAGGATCAGCCCCAGCATTTT	CASSYSKGTGLKDQPQHF
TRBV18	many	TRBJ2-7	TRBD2	TGTGCCAGCTCACCCGGGACTAGCTTATACGAGCAGTACTTC	CASSPGTSLYEQYF
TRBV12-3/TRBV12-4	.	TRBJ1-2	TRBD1	TGTGCCAGCAGTTTAGTTGGAGGGGGCGCGGTGAACTATGGCTACACCTTC	CASSLVGGGAVNYGYTF
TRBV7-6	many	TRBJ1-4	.	TGTGCCAGCAGCAGAGGGATTAATGAAAAACTGTTTTTT	CASSRGINEKLFF
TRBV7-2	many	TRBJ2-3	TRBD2	TGTGCCAGCAGCACCCCGACTAGCGGTTTCCGCACAGATACGCAGTATTTT	CASSTPTSGFRTDTQYF
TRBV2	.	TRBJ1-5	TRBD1	TGTGCCAGCAGTGAAGCGCGGGCAGGGGGCGGCAATCAGCCCCAGCATTTT	CASSEARAGGGNQPQHF